This T cell receptor (beta chain) was profiled in a study of graft-versus-host responses after intestinal transplantation. Study information: The transplants performed in recipients were multivisceral, liver-intestinal, or isolated intestinal.

Profiling relied on immunoSEQ multiplex PCR, and the TCRdb table lists in-frame clones only, not all of them. In the table there are about 89,000 clones, roughly 92% of which are singletons. Study outcomes and limitations: The authors found GvH clones in recipient marrow, some appearing first in ileum or blood. Peak circulating GvH clone levels tracked with early post-transplant HvG declines. Graft-versus-host to host-versus-graft clonal ratios in allografts were high in patients with graft-donor T cell macrochimerism.

Germline V gene sequence: CDR1 SGDLS, CDR2 YYNGEE. The CDR3 is 12 residues long. Between the trimmed V and J ends, which lost 5 bases and 5 bases, there was a span of 10 bases. About this clone itself: Its target is unknown.

Material: unstimulated CD4+ T cells sorted from spleen or lymph node cells, obtained before intestinal transplant. The chain joins TRBV9 to TRBJ2-5, with TRBD2 as a possible D gene (5 bases). The receptor was derived from a human donor who received an intestinal transplant. The CDR3 sequence: CASRGVTETQYF. The CDR3 nucleotides read TGTGCCAGCAGGGGAGTAACGGAGACCCAGTACTTC.